This T cell receptor beta chain was recorded in a study of T cell repertoires in cytomegalovirus infection. Study context: Indicated by public TCR beta signatures were CMV infection and matching HLA type.

This CDR3 has 14 residues. The germline V gene has CDR1 SNHLY and CDR2 FYNNEI. Losses at the gene ends were 5 bases for V and 11 bases for J; bases not matched to a gene: 13. TCRdb re-derived calls from the reads in MiXCR, one entry per CDR3 protein. The table lists around 180,000 distinct CDR3 sequences, roughly 27% of them singletons. Sequencing input: PBMCs. This chain links TRBV2 with TRBJ1-1, with 8 bases matching TRBD1. The receptor's source is a human donor in good health (CMV status not recorded). Some clones in this sample may be carry-over from other donors' samples. The CDR3 DNA reads TGTGCCAGCAGTCCCCAGGGGGCGAAGCCATCTGCTTTCTTT. Residues: CASSPQGAKPSAFF. Complete variable domain (other parts from reference TRBV2 and TRBJ1-1): EPEVTQTPSHQVTQMGQEVILRCVPISNHLYFYWYRQILGQKVEFLVSFYNNEISEKSEIFDDQFSVERPDGSNFTLKIRSTKLEDSAMYFCASSPQGAKPSAFFGQGTRLTVV.